This TCR beta chain was sequenced during a study of T-cell memory formation after mild COVID-19. In TCRdb, the 5' RACE reads were re-called with MiXCR into one record per CDR3 protein. The data hold approximately 300,000 distinct CDR3 sequences, with approximately 19% observed a single time. From germline, CDR1 is SGHTA and CDR2 FQGNSA. The length of the CDR3 is 15 residues. V was clipped by 5 bases and J by 0 bases; unmatched bases: 1. Many counts were recorded for this clonotype. The material sequenced was PBMCs or a T cell subset sorted from them (not recorded which). The V gene is TRBV7-2, the J gene TRBJ2-2, with 9 bases matching TRBD1. The TCR originated in a man younger than 30 who had mild COVID-19 (a few samples of this study predate the infection). Cell type and time point are not known. In DNA, the CDR3 is TGTGCCAGCAGCCGGGACAGGGCGAACACCGGGGAGCTGTTTTTT. It yields the protein CASSRDRANTGELFF. The entire variable domain, with the rest obtained from reference TRBV7-2 and TRBJ2-2, is as follows: GAGVSQSPSNKVTEKGKDVELRCDPISGHTALYWYRQSLGQGLEFLIYFQGNSAPDKSGLPSDRFSAERTGGSVSTLTIQRTQQEDSAVYLCASSRDRANTGELFFGEGSRLTVL.